The T cell receptor (beta chain) described here comes from a study of PD-1 blockade in classical Hodgkin lymphoma. Repertoires were generated with immunoSEQ multiplex PCR, while TCRdb's copy carries only in-frame clones and drops some. This table has tens of thousands of clones, roughly 78% appearing once. This CDR3 region has 12 residues. Trimming stripped 2 bases from V and 5 bases from J, with 6 bases between. Germline V lookup: CDR1 KGHSH, CDR2 LQKENI. Time point defined: cycle 4 day 1 (C4D1), after six to seven weeks of nivolumab. All trial patients relapsed after autologous stem cell transplantation.

The sequencing here drew on peripheral blood mononuclear cells (PBMCs), taken before the fourth cycle of nivolumab. The clonotype comes from a human donor with classical Hodgkin lymphoma. The chain carries TRBV18 and TRBJ2-5; TRBD2 is a possible D gene (5 bases). The CDR3 is CASSPAGETQYF. In DNA, the CDR3 is TGTGCCAGCTCACCAGCGGGTGAGACCCAGTACTTC.